This is a list of T cell receptor beta chains from one sample in a study of blood T cell repertoires in COVID-19. Profiled with immunoSEQ multiplex PCR; TCRdb holds only in-frame clones, not every one. Counted here are roughly 63,000 clones, 74% occurring once; the ten biggest clones make up 28%. The material sequenced was peripheral blood. The origin of the receptors is an elderly woman with acute or convalescent COVID-19. Both conserved end residues are trimmed from each CDR3.

j_call cdr3_length v_call cdr3_aa
TRBJ1-5 14 TRBV28 ASSFPLGVSNQPQH
TRBJ1-5 13 TRBV4-2 ASTPEEGINQPQH
TRBJ1-2 10 TRBV28 ASAGNNYGYT
TRBJ2-5 15 TRBV27 ASSLQEVAGARQTQY
TRBJ2-1 11 TRBV2 ASSLLTGSEQF
TRBJ2-5 10 TRBV2 ASSEVVETQY
TRBJ2-1 17 TRBV6-2/TRBV6-3 ASSSPLGTSGSMGNEQF
TRBJ2-3 13 TRBV19 ASREQGAGTDTQY
TRBJ2-7 13 TRBV4-1 ASNPGGTGLGEQY
TRBJ1-2 16 TRBV7-9 ASSVAPGQGAQDYGYT
TRBJ1-2 13 TRBV7-2 ASSFTQGANYGYT
TRBJ1-2 10 TRBV11-3 ASSSQGGGYT
TRBJ1-5 13 TRBV2 ASSYRGTEVRPQH
TRBJ2-2 14 TRBV6-6 ASSPQAGGPGGELF
TRBJ2-7 12 TRBV28 AVRSRINSYEQY
TRBJ2-2 13 TRBV4-2 ASSQPNLNTGELF
TRBJ1-5 14 TRBV6-5 ASSYSRVSTNQPQH
TRBJ1-5 13 TRBV6-2/TRBV6-3 ASSQRQGLWWPQH
TRBJ1-5 11 TRBV10-1 ASTENLNQPQH
TRBJ2-1 11 TRBV6-6 ASTQEVYNEQF
TRBJ2-7 12 TRBV6-5 ASSVGGAHYEQY
TRBJ2-3 10 TRBV24-1 ATEQGTDTQY
TRBJ2-5 11 TRBV5-1 ASSRDRGETQY
TRBJ2-6 13 TRBV29-1 SVEDRGSYGNVLT
TRBJ2-7 14 TRBV15 ATSRGLRTLTYEQY
TRBJ2-1 12 TRBV9 ASSPRTGRDEQF
TRBJ1-1 11 TRBV9 ASSARVDTEAF
TRBJ1-5 14 TRBV28 ASSFSSQGRNQPQH
TRBJ1-3 12 TRBV7-2 GTSRRTSGNTIY
TRBJ2-4 15 TRBV11-3 ASSLRFGGDTKNIQY
TRBJ2-3 16 TRBV5-1 ASSPRRGTSGSTDTQY
TRBJ1-2 12 TRBV4-1 ASSQGRGPYGYT
TRBJ2-3 12 TRBV1 TSIGREGEDTQY
TRBJ2-7 10 TRBV28 ASSFPGGEQY
TRBJ1-1 12 TRBV27 ASSTSRRGTEAF
TRBJ2-3 12 TRBV10-3 AIAAGAFADTQY
TRBJ1-4 16 TRBV2 ASSRSGLARRGEEKLF
TRBJ1-5 9 TRBV6-2/TRBV6-3 ASSTTWPQH
TRBJ2-1 9 TRBV6-2/TRBV6-3 ASSHGTEQF
TRBJ2-2 14 TRBV9 ASTPGRASVTGELF
TRBJ2-2 13 TRBV5-1 ASSSGLGRTGELF
TRBJ2-4 13 TRBV29-1 SVRDRGQGKNIQY
TRBJ2-5 12 TRBV5-1 ASSHGLIQETQY
TRBJ1-4 12 TRBV5-1 ASRTTGGHEKLF
TRBJ2-1 14 TRBV7-2 ASSLAGVGSYNEQF
TRBJ1-2 11 TRBV5-4 ASSLGGSYGYT
TRBJ2-2 16 TRBV6-2/TRBV6-3 ASSYPLATSVNTGELF
TRBJ2-5 14 TRBV3-1/TRBV3-2 ASSRTSGSQQETQY
TRBJ2-1 10 TRBV29-1 SVETSGTEQF
TRBJ2-7 11 TRBV5-4 ASSLWTGKEQY
TRBJ2-7 12 TRBV7-2 ASRRLAGAYEQY
TRBJ1-2 11 TRBV5-6 ASSYDTNYGYT
TRBJ2-2 14 TRBV5-1 ASSLASGRRIGELF
TRBJ1-1 13 TRBV5-1 ASRSTGTGNTEAF
TRBJ2-7 12 TRBV28 ASSLAGVIYEQY
TRBJ2-5 12 TRBV7-2 ASSLDPGKETQY
TRBJ2-3 16 TRBV3-1/TRBV3-2 ASSPSQGWTGTTDTQY
TRBJ1-1 14 TRBV5-1 ASSQGRLGMNTEAF